These 11 T cell receptor beta chains came from one sample sequenced in a study of breast tumors, draining lymph nodes, adjacent tissues. TCRdb independently ran MiXCR on the multiplex PCR reads; one entry per CDR3 protein. The repertoire holds 270,000 or so distinct CDR3 sequences, 30% seen once, with about 1.2% in the top ten. The lymph nodes were axillary draining lymph nodes from breast cancer patients. The sample taken for sequencing was axillary lymph node tissue. All receptors derive from a female donor with breast cancer. Some clones in this sample may be carry-over from other donors' samples.

A note on this clonotype: With a much larger clone just one base away, this may be a read error. The rearrangement joins TRBV9 to TRBJ2-1; TRBD2 matches 12 bases. This CDR3 has 18 residues. Germline V gives CDR1 SGDLS, CDR2 YYNGEE. The CDR3 here is CVSSPRLAGGPGYNEQFF. CDR3 nucleotides: TGTGTCAGCAGCCCTCGGCTAGCGGGAGGGCCGGGATACAATGAGCAGTTCTTC.

In its sample, this clonotype was seen many times. The chain combines TRBV2 with TRBJ1-6, with TRBD1 as a possible D gene (6 bases). From germline, CDR1 is SNHLY and CDR2 FYNNEI. CDR3 length: 15 amino acids. Trimming removed 7 bases from V and 0 bases from J, with 10 bases in between. CDR3 nucleotide sequence: TGTGCCAGCATTGGGGGGGCCTCCTATAATTCACCCCTCCACTTT. This codes for CASIGGASYNSPLHF.

In its sample, this clonotype was seen once. The V call is TRBV19, the J call TRBJ1-3, with D possibly matching TRBD1 (5 bases). V lost 4 bases to trimming and J lost 6 bases, with 13 bases between them. The CDR3 covers 14 residues. The germline gives CDR1 LNHDA, CDR2 SQIVND (reference sequence). CDR3 sequence (DNA): TGTGCCAGTAGTACGGCAGGGAAGGCAAACACCATATATTTT. Translated, it gives CASSTAGKANTIYF.

This clonotype was counted only a few times. A much larger clone differs from this one at a single base, so this may be a read error. This chain joins TRBV12-3 or TRBV12-4 and TRBJ1-6; unclear D gene. The CDR3 runs to 13 residues. Trimming left V 5 bases short and J 7 bases short, with 9 bases between. The CDR3 bases are TGTGCCAGCAGTGGGGAGGGAAATTCACCCCTCCACTTT. This sequence encodes CASSGEGNSPLHF.

This clonotype was found many times. The chain links TRBV20-1 to TRBJ2-1; D perhaps matches TRBD1 (5 bases). The CDR3 spans 13 residues. CDR1 is DFQATT, CDR2 SNEGSKA, per germline (reference sequence). Trimming shortened V by 8 bases and J by 2 bases, and 13 bases separated the two germline ends. The CDR3 spells CSTQGSPYNEQFF. As DNA, the CDR3 is TGCAGTACCCAGGGTAGCCCCTACAATGAGCAGTTCTTC.

The chain uses TRBV28 and TRBJ2-2; 10 nucleotides line up with TRBD2. This CDR3 is 16 amino acids long. The V gene end was trimmed by 3 bases and the J gene end by 7 bases; junction bases not matched to a gene: 8. The germline gives CDR1 MDHEN, CDR2 SYDVKM. Here the CDR3 reads CASSFGLAGEVGELFF. DNA for the CDR3: TGTGCCAGCAGTTTTGGTCTAGCGGGAGAGGTCGGGGAGCTGTTTTTT.

This clonotype was found many times. The rearrangement joins TRBV20-1 to TRBJ2-3, with D possibly matching TRBD2 (6 bases). The germline gives CDR1 DFQATT, CDR2 SNEGSKA (reference sequence). The CDR3 extends over 13 amino acids. The germline V and J ends were trimmed by 3 bases and 10 bases, with 17 bases remaining between them. This CDR3 reads CSASTGGWSAQYF. CDR3 DNA sequence: TGCAGTGCTAGTACCGGAGGGTGGTCCGCGCAGTATTTT.

This clonotype was observed at least ten times. V usage is TRBV7-9 and J usage is TRBJ2-1; D unclear. This CDR3 comprises 17 residues. V dropped 5 bases and J dropped 0 bases, with 17 bases sitting between them. Germline V gene sequence: CDR1 SEHNR, CDR2 FQNEAQ (reference sequence). The CDR3 loop is CASSHEPFRSSYNEQFF. In DNA form, the CDR3 reads TGTGCCAGCAGCCACGAACCCTTTCGAAGCTCCTACAATGAGCAGTTCTTC.

This chain uses TRBV5-4 with TRBJ2-7, with a possible D match to TRBD2 (5 bases). CDR3 length: 14 amino acids. Germline values: CDR1 SGHNT, CDR2 YYREEE (reference sequence). V shed 3 bases and J shed 0 bases, with 10 bases lying between them. Here the CDR3 reads CASSSRADSYEQYF. For the CDR3, the DNA is TGTGCCAGCAGCTCGAGAGCGGACTCCTACGAGCAGTACTTC.

The V call is TRBV5-1, the J call TRBJ2-7; 9 bases are shared with TRBD1. J lost 2 bases, V lost 10 bases, and 7 bases had no gene match. The CDR3 consists of 13 residues. The germline CDR1 and CDR2 sequences are SGHRS and YFSETQ. CDR3 residues: CAGTTGGTYEQYF. CDR3 DNA: TGCGCCGGTACGACAGGGGGTACCTACGAGCAGTACTTC.

This clonotype was seen more than once but under ten times. J is TRBJ2-1 and V is TRBV18, with D perhaps TRBD1 (5 bases). V was shortened by 0 bases and J by 5 bases, with 5 bases between the two germline ends. CDR3 length equals 13 residues. Germline V CDR1 and CDR2: KGHSH, LQKENI. The CDR3 loop reads CASSPPGDNEQFF. The CDR3 DNA sequence: TGTGCCAGCTCACCACCAGGGGACAATGAGCAGTTCTTC.